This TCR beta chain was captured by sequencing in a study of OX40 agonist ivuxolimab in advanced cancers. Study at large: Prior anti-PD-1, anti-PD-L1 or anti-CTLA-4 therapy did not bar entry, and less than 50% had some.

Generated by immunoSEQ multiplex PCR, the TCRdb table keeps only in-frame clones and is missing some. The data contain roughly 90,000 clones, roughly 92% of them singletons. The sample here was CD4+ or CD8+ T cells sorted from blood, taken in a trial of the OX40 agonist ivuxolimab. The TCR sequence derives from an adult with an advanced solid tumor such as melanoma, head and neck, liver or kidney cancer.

Here the CDR3 reads CASLGQGSRSGNTIYF. In nucleotides, the CDR3 is TGTGCCAGCCTGGGACAGGGGTCTCGCTCTGGAAACACCATATATTTT. The gene calls are TRBV2 and TRBJ1-3; 10 bases line up with TRBD1. The CDR3 runs to 16 residues. The germline gives CDR1 SNHLY, CDR2 FYNNEI. V shed 8 bases, J shed 0 bases, and the junction held 7 bases outside the gene matches.